This TCR beta chain was sequenced during a study of shared clonotypes between healthy human individuals. Broader study findings: Expectations were that clonotype sharing among donors would be affected by sequencing depth.

The CDR3 runs 15 residues. J lost 4 bases, V lost 4 bases, and 4 bases had no gene match. In germline, CDR1 is SGHRS, CDR2 YFSETQ. The assay was immunoSEQ multiplex PCR, and TCRdb's table has in-frame clones only and misses some. The table has 2,500,000 or so clones, 80% to 95% seen once. Worth noting for this clone: The antigen is unknown.

This TCR was sampled from a man younger than 35 in good health. Some clones in this sample may be carry-over from other donors' samples. Sample: naive CD4+ T cells from PBMCs. Regarding subset: CD45RA+ positively selected. The chain links TRBV5-1 to TRBJ2-5; TRBD2 matches at 13 bases. The CDR3 reads CASSPTSGRGETQYF. The DNA of the CDR3 is TGCGCCAGCAGCCCCACTAGCGGGAGGGGAGAGACCCAGTACTTC.